These 13 T cell receptor beta chains came from one sample sequenced in a study of neurological immune-mediated disorders. Stated time point: longitudinal time-point 1 (baseline). One entry per CDR3 protein, called by TCRdb with MiXCR from the 5' RACE reads. Among 71,000 or so distinct CDR3 sequences listed, roughly 15% were seen once. Sequencing used PBMCs. The receptor source for this set is a female donor with HTLV-1-associated myelopathy (HAM/TSP).

This clonotype was seen many times. J is TRBJ1-1 and V is TRBV6-6; 7 positions match TRBD1. The CDR3 sequence is 15 residues long. Germline values: CDR1 MNHNY, CDR2 SVGAGI (reference sequence). The junction had 14 bases not matched to a gene; V was cut back by 5 bases and J by 8 bases. CDR3 sequence (DNA): TGTGCCAGCAGTAATCAGGGGGGTATAGGAGGGGAAGCTTTCTTT. Translation: CASSNQGGIGGEAFF.

This clonotype was recorded at least ten times. The V and J genes are TRBV20-1 and TRBJ2-3, with a possible D match to TRBD1 (5 bases). The CDR3 consists of 11 residues. The germline CDR1 and CDR2 sequences are DFQATT and SNEGSKA (reference sequence). The germline V and J ends were trimmed by 8 bases and 6 bases, with 12 bases remaining between them. The CDR3 region is CSRVTVDTQYF. CDR3 DNA sequence: TGCAGTCGGGTGACAGTGGATACGCAGTATTTT.

This clonotype was counted at least ten times. The chain has TRBV9 and TRBJ2-2; D might be TRBD1 (6 bases). This CDR3 has 17 amino acids. V was pared by 3 bases and J by 1 base, with 16 bases between. The germline CDR1 and CDR2 sequences are SGDLS and YYNGEE. CDR3 loop: CASSESLGRGNTGELFF. Written as DNA, the CDR3 is TGTGCCAGCAGCGAAAGCTTGGGCAGGGGGAACACCGGGGAGCTGTTTTTT.

This clonotype was recorded many times. This chain connects TRBV5-6 to TRBJ1-5; maybe TRBD1 (6 bases). Germline lookup yields CDR1 SGHDT and CDR2 YYEEEE. The CDR3 length is 14 residues. The ends were cut back, 5 bases at V and 5 bases at J, with 14 bases in the middle. CDR3 protein: CASSSAGGHQPQHF. Written as DNA, the CDR3 is TGTGCCAGCAGTAGCGCCGGGGGGCATCAGCCCCAGCATTTT.

This clonotype has at least ten counts. The chain couples TRBV7-2 to TRBJ2-3, with 10 positions matching TRBD2. V trimming: 5 bases; J trimming: 2 bases; junction bases outside the gene matches: 7. The CDR3 runs to 16 residues. Germline-derived CDR1 and CDR2 are SGHTA and FQGNSA. CDR3 residues: CASSLRSGGATDTQYF. For the CDR3, the DNA is TGTGCCAGCAGCCTCCGGAGCGGGGGGGCCACAGATACGCAGTATTTT.

This clonotype was seen repeatedly, ten times or more. V and J are TRBV7-8 and TRBJ2-3; D may be TRBD2 (7 bases). The CDR3 spans 15 residues. Germline values: CDR1 SGHVS, CDR2 FQNEAQ. Trimming took off 1 base at V and 8 bases at J, with 16 bases between the two ends. CDR3 bases: TGTGCCAGCAGCTTAGAAAGCTCGGGGGGCGGTACGCAGTATTTT. It translates to CASSLESSGGGTQYF. Looking up the rest from reference TRBV7-8 and TRBJ2-3 gives the full variable domain: GAGVSQSPRYKVAKRGQDVALRCDPISGHVSLFWYQQALGQGPEFLTYFQNEAQLDKSGLPSDRFFAERPEGSVSTLKIQRTQQEDSAVYLCASSLESSGGGTQYFGPGTRLTVL.

This clonotype was seen many times. CDR3 sequence (DNA): TGCGCCAGCAGCCAACAGGGGGCGGATACGCAGTATTTT. Protein: CASSQQGADTQYF. The chain employs TRBV4-1 and TRBJ2-3; 8 nucleotides agree with TRBD1. The CDR3 totals 13 residues. CDR1 is MGHRA, CDR2 YSYEKL, per germline. V lost 2 bases to trimming and J lost 6 bases; unmatched junction nucleotides: 1.

This rearrangement joins TRBV9 to TRBJ2-1; D is unresolved. Per germline, CDR1 SGDLS and CDR2 YYNGEE. There are 15 residues in the CDR3. V lost 6 bases, J lost 0 bases, and 13 bases lay in between. The CDR3 DNA is TGTGCCAGCATCCCCCCCGTAGGCTCCTACAATGAGCAGTTCTTC. It codes for CASIPPVGSYNEQFF.

This clonotype was seen many times. The V and J genes are TRBV10-2 and TRBJ2-3; no firm D call. The V and J ends lost 0 bases and 3 bases respectively, with 10 bases between them. The CDR3 spans 15 residues. Germline values: CDR1 WSHSY, CDR2 SAAADI. The CDR3 is CASSESGSRTDTQYF. The CDR3 DNA follows: TGCGCCAGCAGTGAGTCGGGTAGCAGAACAGATACGCAGTATTTT.

This clonotype was observed at least ten times. The genes are TRBV12-3 or TRBV12-4 and TRBJ2-1; 8 bases are a match to TRBD1. The CDR3 loop spans 16 amino acids. V dropped 5 bases and J dropped 2; count of bases not matched to a gene: 8. This chain's CDR3 is CASSPEDRGPYNEQFF. DNA of the CDR3: TGTGCCAGCAGTCCCGAAGACAGGGGTCCCTACAATGAGCAGTTCTTC.

In this sample, this clonotype turned up many times. This chain uses TRBV5-1 with TRBJ1-6; 8 bases are shared with TRBD1. This CDR3 is built from 13 residues. Germline loops: CDR1 SGHRS, CDR2 YFSETQ. V lost 7 bases to trimming and J lost 5 bases; unmatched junction nucleotides: 2. The CDR3 sequence: CASGTGHNSPLHF. The CDR3 DNA reads TGCGCCAGCGGGACAGGCCATAATTCACCCCTCCACTTT.

This clonotype was picked up many times. V gene TRBV5-1 combines with J gene TRBJ1-6, with TRBD1 matching 7 bases. Germline CDR1 SGHRS, CDR2 YFSETQ. The CDR3 sequence is 14 residues long. Germline trimming cut 4 bases from V and 10 bases from J; bases unmatched to any gene: 8. CDR3 region: CASSQGVFRSPLHF. CDR3 bases: TGCGCCAGCAGCCAGGGGGTGTTTCGCTCACCCCTCCACTTT.

This clonotype has ten or more counts. The chain's CDR3 is CASSDPKASGGPYEQYF. DNA for the CDR3: TGTGCCAGCAGTGACCCCAAGGCCAGCGGGGGCCCCTACGAGCAGTACTTC. The chain uses TRBV6-1 and TRBJ2-7; 8 bases agree with TRBD2. J was trimmed by 2 bases and V by 3 bases; bases with no gene match: 12. This CDR3 is built from 17 residues. Germline V gene sequence: CDR1 MNHNS, CDR2 SASEGT.